This T cell receptor (beta chain) comes out of a study of T cell repertoires in cytomegalovirus infection. Looking at the study overall: Newly reported HLA-C-restricted and thoroughly characterized HLA-B-restricted CMV epitopes were employed. Through public TCR beta signatures, both CMV infection and matching HLA type were indicated.

This CDR3 comprises 12 residues. Per germline, CDR1 MNHNY and CDR2 SVGAGI (reference sequence). V shed 10 bases and J shed 4 bases, with 13 bases lying between them. A word on this clonotype: The antigen is unknown.

Findings of the study overall: The ex vivo response showed dominance by HLA-C-restricted CMV-specific TCR beta clonotypes. The cumulative frequency of public TCR beta families identified carriers of CMV plus the relevant HLA.

MiXCR was run by TCRdb on the reads, yielding one entry per CDR3 protein. In the table there are 700,000 to 900,000 distinct CDR3 sequences, 29% of which are singletons. The sequencing used cultured CD8+ T cells from PBMCs, collected from culture after CMV antigen stimulation. The chain couples TRBV6-6 to TRBJ1-2, with D perhaps matching TRBD1 (5 bases). This sequence originates from a human donor in good health (CMV status not recorded). Some clones in this sample may be carry-over from other donors' samples. The CDR3 loop is CATGGQIYGYTF. The CDR3 DNA sequence: TGTGCCACGGGGGGTCAGATCTATGGCTACACCTTC.